This TCR beta chain was sequenced for a study of a mutant IDH1 vaccine in newly diagnosed glioma. Whole-study context: Patients under treatment included around 60% males and around 38% females and had a mean age of roughly 43 years.

The time point is: baseline, week 1 (first vaccination visit). Sample treatment: pre-vaccination baseline after standard-of-care therapy. The CDR3 loop spans 16 amino acids. Looked up from germline, CDR1 is SEHNR and CDR2 is FQNEAQ (reference sequence). V was pared by 3 bases and J by 2 bases, with 6 bases of the junction left unmatched. Clones were read by immunoSEQ multiplex PCR, and TCRdb kept only the in-frame ones, dropping some. The data hold under 65,000 clones, with around 80% observed a single time. The sample consisted of PBMCs, taken from a glioma patient treated with radiotherapy, temozolomide or both. The sequence came from a man between 18 and 29 years old with glioma. The V gene is TRBV7-9, the J gene TRBJ2-3, with 9 positions matching TRBD1. CDR3 amino acids: CASSLGDRAYTDTQYF. The CDR3 nucleotides read TGTGCCAGCAGCTTGGGGGACAGGGCCTACACAGATACGCAGTATTTT.